This T cell receptor delta chain was documented in a study of γδ T cells in repeated Plasmodium falciparum infection. This clone was detected ten times or more. The identical CDR3 is also encoded by other nucleotide sequences in the sample. With 0 bases clipped from V and 4 bases from J, the junction kept 17 bases outside the gene matches. Germline V gene sequence: CDR1 GEAIGNYY, CDR2 EKD. The CDR3 sequence is 19 residues long. TCRdb re-identified clones in the multiplex PCR reads via CATT. Among 85,000 to 90,000 delta-chain clones listed, 1.4% were seen once. Flow sorting of PBMC yielded separate Vgamma9/Vdelta2+ and Vdelta2-negative gammadelta T cell populations for bulk repertoire analysis.

The sequenced material came from gamma-delta T cells from blood. This clonotype was obtained from a pool of human donors (malaria-infected and uninfected, not separated). The chain carries TRDV2 and TRDJ1; 9 nucleotides agree with TRDD3. The CDR3 here is CACDTLSSQGGIQNDKLIF. The CDR3 DNA reads as TGTGCCTGTGACACCCTTTCGAGTCAGGGGGGGATACAAAACGATAAACTCATCTTT.